This entry lists 4 T cell receptor beta chains sequenced from one sample in a study of blood T cells in healthy people across ages. A second PCR, run for about 7 to 11 cycles, used a sample-barcoded 5' primer plus a J-beta primer mix. One entry per CDR3 protein, called by TCRdb with MiXCR from the 5' RACE reads. Of about 830,000 distinct CDR3 sequences listed, 62% are singletons. The sequenced sample was blood. The receptors were gathered from a man aged 30 to 45 in good health.

This clonotype was seen more than once but under ten times. The genes are TRBV6-5 and TRBJ2-3; D is unclear. The germline V and J ends were trimmed by 2 bases and 2 bases, with 11 bases remaining between them. This CDR3 comprises 15 residues. Looked up from germline, CDR1 is MNHEY and CDR2 is SVGAGI. CDR3 sequence (DNA): TGTGCCAGCAGTTACGTTCCGATGGCCACAGATACGCAGTATTTT. Translation gives CASSYVPMATDTQYF.

The CDR3 is CASSQVGQGGEKLFF. In DNA form, the CDR3 reads TGTGCCAGCAGCCAAGTAGGACAGGGAGGTGAAAAACTGTTTTTT. The chain uses TRBV4-2 and TRBJ1-4; 8 positions match TRBD1. J lost 7 bases, V lost 1 base, and 5 bases had no gene match. Germline V gene sequence: CDR1 LGHNA, CDR2 YNFKEQ. The length of the CDR3 is 15 residues.

This clonotype showed up just a few times. This chain uses TRBV6-5 with TRBJ2-5, with a possible D match to TRBD1 (6 bases). The J call may be faulty, since TRBJ2-7 better matches the DNA end. The CDR3 runs to 14 residues. The germline V gene has CDR1 MNHEY and CDR2 SVGAGI. The CDR3 loop is CASSLGTPYYEQYF. The CDR3 region has the DNA TGTGCCAGCAGCCTCGGGACACCGTACTACGAGCAGTACTTC.

This rearrangement joins TRBV7-2 to TRBJ2-7, with TRBD1 as a possible D gene (5 bases). The CDR3 is made up of 17 amino acids. V lost 3 bases and J lost 2, with 20 bases in between. The germline V gene encodes CDR1 SGHTA and CDR2 FQGNSA. The CDR3 protein is CASSLGPGPISTYEQYF. The CDR3 DNA reads as TGTGCCAGCAGCTTGGGGCCGGGCCCTATCAGCACCTACGAGCAGTACTTC. Full variable domain (remainder filled in from reference TRBV7-2 and TRBJ2-7): GAGVSQSPSNKVTEKGKDVELRCDPISGHTALYWYRQSLGQGLEFLIYFQGNSAPDKSGLPSDRFSAERTGGSVSTLTIQRTQQEDSAVYLCASSLGPGPISTYEQYFGPGTRLTVT.